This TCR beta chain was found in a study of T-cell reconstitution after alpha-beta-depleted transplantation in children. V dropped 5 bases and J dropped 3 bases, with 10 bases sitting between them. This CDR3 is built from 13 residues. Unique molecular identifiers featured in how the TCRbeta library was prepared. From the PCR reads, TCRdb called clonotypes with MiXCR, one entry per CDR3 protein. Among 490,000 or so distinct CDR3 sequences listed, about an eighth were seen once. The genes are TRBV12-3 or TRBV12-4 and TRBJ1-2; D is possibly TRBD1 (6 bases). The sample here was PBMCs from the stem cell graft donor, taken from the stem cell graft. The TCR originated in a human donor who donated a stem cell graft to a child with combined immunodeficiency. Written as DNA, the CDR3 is TGTGCCAGCAGTCAGGGGCCTTACTATGGCTACACCTTC. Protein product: CASSQGPYYGYTF.